A single sample gave rise to the 4 T cell receptor beta chains below, sequenced in a study of T cell repertoires in cytomegalovirus infection. TCRdb processed the reads anew with MiXCR; each CDR3 protein has one entry. The table lists about 830,000 distinct CDR3 sequences, 30% to 35% of them singletons, with under 15% in the top ten. Their cognate antigens are unknown. Sequenced here: cultured CD8+ T cells from PBMCs, sampled from culture after CMV antigen stimulation. The source of these receptors is a human donor in good health (CMV status not recorded). Some clones in this sample may be carry-over from other donors' samples.

This clonotype was seen more than once but under ten times. The chain carries TRBV4-1 and TRBJ2-3, with 15 bases lining up with TRBD2. CDR3 length: 16 amino acids. Germline V lookup: CDR1 MGHRA, CDR2 YSYEKL. V was pared by 3 bases and J by 6 bases, with 4 bases of the junction left unmatched. CDR3 protein: CASSQRGTSGGDTQYF. In nucleotides, the CDR3 is TGCGCCAGCAGCCAGAGGGGGACTAGCGGGGGGGATACGCAGTATTTT.

This rearrangement joins TRBV12-3 or TRBV12-4 to TRBJ2-3; D gene ambiguous. The CDR3 covers 15 residues. The V gene lost 4 bases and the J gene lost 4 bases, with 15 bases spanning the gap. CDR3 nucleotide sequence: TGTGCCAGCAGTTATTGGACGCCCGAGGCAGATACGCAGTATTTT. As protein: CASSYWTPEADTQYF.

The chain uses TRBV6-5 and TRBJ2-6; D gene unclear. V lost 6 bases to trimming and J lost 0 bases, with 9 bases between them. This CDR3 has 15 residues. Germline lookup yields CDR1 MNHEY and CDR2 SVGAGI. The chain's CDR3 is CASRTSASGANVLTF. In DNA, the CDR3 is TGTGCCAGCAGAACCTCAGCCTCTGGGGCCAACGTCCTGACTTTC.

This clonotype was seen at least ten times. J is TRBJ1-2 and V is TRBV5-1; TRBD1 might be the D (5 bases). Germline V gene data show CDR1 as SGHRS and CDR2 as YFSETQ. The CDR3 loop spans 15 amino acids. V was clipped by 5 bases and J by 1 base, with 15 bases between them. CDR3 sequence (DNA): TGCGCCAGCAGTTCGACAGAAACCTTTAACTATGGCTACACCTTC. It codes for CASSSTETFNYGYTF.